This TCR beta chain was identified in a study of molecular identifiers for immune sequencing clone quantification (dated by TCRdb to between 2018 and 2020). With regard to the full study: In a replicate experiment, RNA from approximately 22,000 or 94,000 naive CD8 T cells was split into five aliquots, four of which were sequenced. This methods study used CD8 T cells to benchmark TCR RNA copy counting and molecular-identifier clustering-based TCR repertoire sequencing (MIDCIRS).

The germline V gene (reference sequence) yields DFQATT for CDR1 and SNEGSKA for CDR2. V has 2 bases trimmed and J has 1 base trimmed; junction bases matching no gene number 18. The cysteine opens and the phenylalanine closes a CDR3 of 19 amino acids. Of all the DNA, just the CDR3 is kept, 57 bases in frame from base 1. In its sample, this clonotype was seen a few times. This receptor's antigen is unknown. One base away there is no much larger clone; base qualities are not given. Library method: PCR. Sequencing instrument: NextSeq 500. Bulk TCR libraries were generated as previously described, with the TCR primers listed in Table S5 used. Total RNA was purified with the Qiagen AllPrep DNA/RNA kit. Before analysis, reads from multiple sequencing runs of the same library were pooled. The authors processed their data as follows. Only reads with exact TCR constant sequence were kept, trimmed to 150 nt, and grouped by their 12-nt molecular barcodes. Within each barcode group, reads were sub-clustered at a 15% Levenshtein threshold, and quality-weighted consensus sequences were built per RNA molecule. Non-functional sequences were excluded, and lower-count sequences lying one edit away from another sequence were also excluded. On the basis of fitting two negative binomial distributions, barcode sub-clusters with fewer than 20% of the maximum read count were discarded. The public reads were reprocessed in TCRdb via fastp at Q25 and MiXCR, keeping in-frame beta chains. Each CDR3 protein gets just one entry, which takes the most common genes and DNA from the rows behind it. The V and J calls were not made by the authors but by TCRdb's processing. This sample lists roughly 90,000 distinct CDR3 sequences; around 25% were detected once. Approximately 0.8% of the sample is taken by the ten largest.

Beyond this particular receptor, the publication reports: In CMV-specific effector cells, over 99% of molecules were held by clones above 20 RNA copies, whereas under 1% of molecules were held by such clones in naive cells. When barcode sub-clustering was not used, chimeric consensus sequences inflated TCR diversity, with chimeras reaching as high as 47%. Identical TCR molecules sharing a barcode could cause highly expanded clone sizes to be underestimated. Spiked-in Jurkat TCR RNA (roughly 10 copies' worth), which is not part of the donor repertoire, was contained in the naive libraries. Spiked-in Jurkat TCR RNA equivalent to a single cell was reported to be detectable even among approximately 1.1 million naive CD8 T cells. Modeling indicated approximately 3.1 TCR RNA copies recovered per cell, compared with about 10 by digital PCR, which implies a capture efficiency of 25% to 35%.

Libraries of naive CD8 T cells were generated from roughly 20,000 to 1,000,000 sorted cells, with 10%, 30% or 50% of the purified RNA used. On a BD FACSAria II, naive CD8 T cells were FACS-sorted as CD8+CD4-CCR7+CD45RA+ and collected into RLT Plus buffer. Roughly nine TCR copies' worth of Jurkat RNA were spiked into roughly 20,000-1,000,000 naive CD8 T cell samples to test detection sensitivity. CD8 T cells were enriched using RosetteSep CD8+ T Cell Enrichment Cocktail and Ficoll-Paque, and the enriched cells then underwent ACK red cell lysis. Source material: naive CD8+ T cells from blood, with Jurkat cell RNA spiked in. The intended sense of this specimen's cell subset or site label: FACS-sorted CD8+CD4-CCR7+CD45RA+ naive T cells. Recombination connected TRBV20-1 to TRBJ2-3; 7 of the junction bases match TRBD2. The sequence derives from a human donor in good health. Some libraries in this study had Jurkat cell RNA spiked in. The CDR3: CSARSGRAVPIVRTDTQYF. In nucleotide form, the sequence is TGCAGTGCTAGAAGTGGGAGGGCCGTACCCATAGTACGCACAGATACGCAGTATTTT.